This TCR beta chain was sequenced for a study of cytomegalovirus exposure and HLA in healthy donors. PCR amplification relied on 60 Vbeta primers (plus 13 Jbeta primers). Only in-frame clones appear in the TCRdb table, and some are missing; sequencing was by immunoSEQ multiplex PCR. The table has about 110,000 clones, 65% to 80% seen once. Germline-derived CDR1 and CDR2 are SNHLY and FYNNEI. V gave up 7 bases and J gave up 4 bases, with 19 bases separating them. CDR3 length: 15 amino acids. The sample taken for sequencing was PBMCs. The origin of this receptor is a man aged 60 to 75 in good health and CMV-seronegative. This chain connects TRBV2 to TRBJ2-5, with D perhaps matching TRBD2 (6 bases). The DNA for the CDR3 is TGTGCCAGCACAGTGGAGGGCTTGGGGGGAGAGACCCAGTACTTC. Translated, it gives CASTVEGLGGETQYF.